What follows are 6 T cell receptor beta chains derived from one specimen sequenced in a study of regulatory T cells in long-lasting Graves disease. Arm-PCR of CDR3 regions with iRepertoire HTBI primers generated TCR beta libraries. TCRdb itself ran the multiplex PCR reads through MiXCR, one entry per CDR3 protein. Found here are 400,000 to 500,000 distinct CDR3 sequences, less than 25% of them singletons; the top ten hold roughly 8%. The time point denotes: persistent/refractory GD, antithyroid drugs over 5 years with positive TRAb. There was RNA extracted from PBMCs, and the TCR library was made from it. Sequencing was performed on peripheral blood mononuclear cells (PBMCs), taken when the disease was refractory, from a patient treated with antithyroid drugs. The receptors shown here come from a female donor with Graves disease.

The V call is TRBV7-2, the J call TRBJ2-7; TRBD1 matches at 7 bases. V lost 3 bases to trimming and J lost 0 bases; unmatched junction nucleotides: 8. Per the germline V gene, CDR1 is SGHTA and CDR2 is FQGNSA. This CDR3 comprises 16 residues. CDR3 protein: CASSFLTGTLSYEQYF. The CDR3, as DNA: TGTGCCAGCAGCTTTCTGACAGGGACCCTCTCCTACGAGCAGTACTTC. The variable domain in full, completed from reference TRBV7-2 and TRBJ2-7, reads GAGVSQSPSNKVTEKGKDVELRCDPISGHTALYWYRQSLGQGLEFLIYFQGNSAPDKSGLPSDRFSAERTGGSVSTLTIQRTQQEDSAVYLCASSFLTGTLSYEQYFGPGTRLTVT.

V gene TRBV4-1 combines with J gene TRBJ2-2, with D hard to call. The CDR3 is 14 amino acids. Trimming cost V 4 bases and J 3 bases, with 9 bases left between them. The germline V gene has CDR1 MGHRA and CDR2 YSYEKL. CDR3 in DNA: TGCGCCAGCAGCCGAATTCGGGACACCGGGGAGCTGTTTTTT. Translating gives CASSRIRDTGELFF.

V usage is TRBV12-3 or TRBV12-4 and J usage is TRBJ1-5; 11 bases are shared with TRBD1. Trimming cost V 6 bases and J 5 bases; bases outside gene matches: 9. The CDR3 totals 16 residues. The CDR3 nucleotides read TGTGCCAGCAGACGCCAGGGACAGGGGGTCGATCAGCCCCAGCATTTT. It yields the protein CASRRQGQGVDQPQHF.

This clonotype has ten or more counts. The rearrangement links TRBV20-1 to TRBJ2-7; 12 positions match TRBD2. The trim removed 0 bases at V and 1 base at J, leaving 13 bases unmatched. CDR1 is DFQATT and CDR2 is SNEGSKA in the germline V gene (reference sequence). This CDR3 contains 19 residues. The CDR3 spells CSAREIGLAGPSRSYEQYF. CDR3 nucleotide sequence: TGCAGTGCTAGAGAGATAGGACTAGCGGGACCCTCCCGTTCCTACGAGCAGTACTTC.

This clonotype was recorded at least ten times. This chain connects TRBV28 to TRBJ1-2; perhaps TRBD1 as D (6 bases). The CDR3 runs to 15 residues. The V and J ends lost 5 bases and 8 bases respectively, with 21 bases between them. Germline V CDR1 and CDR2: MDHEN, SYDVKM. CDR3 nucleotides: TGTGCCAGCAGTCATAGGGGGACTTATGGACGGGGCTACACCTTC. Amino acid sequence: CASSHRGTYGRGYTF.

The V and J genes are TRBV6-2 or TRBV6-3 and TRBJ2-7; 8 nucleotides align to TRBD2. Germline V gives CDR1 MNHEY, CDR2 SVGEGT. V lost 6 bases and J lost 3; bases outside the gene matches: 16. This CDR3 is built from 17 residues. CDR3 amino acids: CASRPFGGGRRLYEQYF. As DNA, the CDR3 is TGTGCCAGCAGGCCATTCGGGGGGGGAAGAAGGCTCTACGAGCAGTACTTC.